These 27 T cell receptor beta chains originate from one sample sequenced in a study of cytomegalovirus exposure and HLA in healthy donors. In the PCR, 60 Vbeta and 13 Jbeta primers were used. The protocol was immunoSEQ multiplex PCR, while the TCRdb copy is restricted to in-frame clones and leaves out a portion. This sample contains over 35,000 clones. Sequenced sample: PBMCs. The source of these receptors is a woman aged 30 to 39 in good health and CMV-seronegative.

The genes are TRBV4-2 and TRBJ2-2; TRBD2 agrees at 10 bases. Germline CDR1 is LGHNA and CDR2 is YNFKEQ. CDR3 length equals 21 residues. V lost 1 base and J lost 3; bases outside the gene matches: 17. CDR3: CASSQVGAGLAGEWDTGELFF. The CDR3 DNA is TGTGCCAGCAGCCAAGTAGGGGCTGGGCTAGCGGGAGAATGGGACACCGGGGAGCTGTTTTTT.

This rearrangement joins TRBV4-2 to TRBJ1-2; D may be TRBD1 (6 bases). This CDR3 contains 14 residues. Trimming stripped 0 bases from V and 5 bases from J, with 10 bases between. Germline V gene sequence: CDR1 LGHNA, CDR2 YNFKEQ. CDR3 in amino acids: CASSQDPGAYGYTF. The CDR3 DNA reads TGTGCCAGCAGCCAAGATCCAGGGGCTTATGGCTACACCTTC.

The chain is built from TRBV18 and TRBJ2-7; 10 bases align to TRBD1. The CDR3 consists of 14 residues. The germline gives CDR1 KGHSH, CDR2 LQKENI. The V segment lost 3 bases and the J segment 3 bases; nucleotides outside the gene matches: 2. The CDR3 spells CASSPGDRGYEQYF. The CDR3 DNA reads as TGTGCCAGCTCACCTGGGGACAGGGGCTACGAGCAGTACTTC.

This chain links TRBV9 with TRBJ2-1; 10 nucleotides match TRBD2. This CDR3 is built from 15 residues. Unmatched junction bases numbered 8, after V lost 3 bases and J lost 8 bases. Germline V gene lookup returns CDR1 SGDLS and CDR2 YYNGEE. The CDR3 bases are TGTGCCAGCAGCGCGGGACTAGCGAAGGTACATGAGCAGTTCTTC. As protein: CASSAGLAKVHEQFF.

The gene calls are TRBV5-4 and TRBJ1-1, with 7 bases lining up with TRBD1. The CDR3 runs 16 residues. CDR1 is SGHNT and CDR2 is YYREEE in the germline V gene (reference sequence). V lost 5 bases, J lost 0 bases, and 10 bases stayed unmatched. This CDR3 is CASSKPGTALNTEAFF. The DNA for the CDR3 is TGTGCCAGCAGTAAACCCGGGACAGCCTTGAACACTGAAGCTTTCTTT. Based on the CDR3 plus reference TRBV5-4 and TRBJ1-1, the full variable domain is ETGVTQSPTHLIKTRGQQVTLRCSSQSGHNTVSWYQQALGQGPQFIFQYYREEENGRGNFPPRFSGLQFPNYSSELNVNALELDDSALYLCASSKPGTALNTEAFFGQGTRLTVV.

The chain recombines TRBV27 with TRBJ1-2; 8 nucleotides align to TRBD1. The trim removed 3 bases at V and 4 bases at J, leaving 7 bases unmatched. Germline values: CDR1 MNHEY, CDR2 SMNVEV (reference sequence). The CDR3 consists of 15 residues. In nucleotides, the CDR3 is TGTGCCAGCAGTTTCCTCTCGACAGGGGTCTATGGCTACACCTTC. It specifies CASSFLSTGVYGYTF.

The chain is built from TRBV28 and TRBJ2-5, with no clear D. Germline assignment: CDR1 MDHEN and CDR2 SYDVKM. V lost 7 bases to trimming and J lost 2 bases, with 11 bases between them. The length of the CDR3 is 13 residues. As DNA, the CDR3 is TGTGCCAGCATGCGCCATCTTCAAGAGACCCAGTACTTC. Protein sequence: CASMRHLQETQYF.

In regard to this clone: Additional DNA sequences in this sample encode the identical CDR3. The V call is TRBV9, the J call TRBJ2-3; 10 positions match TRBD1. This CDR3 is 16 amino acids long. The germline CDR1 and CDR2 sequences are SGDLS and YYNGEE. Losses at the gene ends were 4 bases for V and 1 base for J; bases not matched to a gene: 6. The CDR3 protein is CASSLTGTGGTDTQYF. Written as DNA, the CDR3 is TGTGCCAGCAGCTTAACCGGGACAGGGGGCACAGATACGCAGTATTTT.

This chain links TRBV19 with TRBJ2-7; 7 bases match TRBD2. CDR1 is LNHDA, CDR2 SQIVND, per germline (reference sequence). The CDR3 covers 16 residues. V lost 4 bases and J lost 0; bases outside the gene matches: 9. CDR3 in DNA: TGTGCCAGTAGTACCGGGCTAGCGGACTACTCCTACGAGCAGTACTTC. Translated: CASSTGLADYSYEQYF.

The chain uses TRBV18 and TRBJ2-5, with TRBD2 matching 8 bases. Germline loops: CDR1 KGHSH, CDR2 LQKENI. The CDR3 is made up of 13 amino acids. V gave up 3 bases and J gave up 3 bases; unmatched junction bases: 0. CDR3 bases: TGTGCCAGCTCACCGCGGGGGGAAGAGACCCAGTACTTC. Encoded protein: CASSPRGEETQYF.

The chain is built from TRBV18 and TRBJ2-1, with D maybe TRBD1 (5 bases). Germline V gives CDR1 KGHSH, CDR2 LQKENI. Trimming removed 2 bases at V and 9 bases at J, with 26 bases between. This CDR3 is 18 amino acids long. In DNA, the CDR3 is TGTGCCAGCTCACCAAAAGGTGCGGAAAGAAGGGGCACTGCTGAGCAGTTCTTC. Residues: CASSPKGAERRGTAEQFF. Filled out from reference TRBV18 and TRBJ2-1, the complete variable domain reads NAGVMQNPRHLVRRRGQEARLRCSPMKGHSHVYWYRQLPEEGLKFMVYLQKENIIDESGMPKERFSAEFPKEGPSILRIQQVVRGDSAAYFCASSPKGAERRGTAEQFFGPGTRLTVL.

The gene calls are TRBV7-8 and TRBJ1-4, with 9 bases identical to TRBD1. Unmatched junction bases numbered 12, after V lost 4 bases and J lost 3 bases. Germline V lookup: CDR1 SGHVS, CDR2 FQNEAQ. This CDR3 spans 18 amino acids. CDR3 sequence reads: CASSWTTGGIRANEKLFF. As DNA, the CDR3 is TGTGCCAGCAGCTGGACGACAGGGGGAATTCGGGCTAATGAAAAACTGTTTTTT.

This sequence joins TRBV29-1 and TRBJ1-1, with D unresolved. The CDR3 is 12 amino acids. CDR1 and CDR2 (germline): SQVTM, ANQGSEA. The V end lost 4 bases, the J end lost 0 bases, and 6 bases lay between the germline ends. The CDR3 reads CSVGLMNTEAFF. CDR3 nucleotides: TGCAGCGTTGGACTCATGAACACTGAAGCTTTCTTT.

The rearrangement links TRBV4-1 to TRBJ1-5, with 7 bases that match TRBD1. This CDR3 has 14 amino acids. The germline V gene has CDR1 MGHRA and CDR2 YSYEKL. V lost 3 bases and J lost 7; bases outside the gene matches: 6. CDR3 sequence (DNA): TGCGCCAGCAGCCAGGAGACAGGGAGACAGCCCCAGCATTTT. Translating gives CASSQETGRQPQHF.

J is TRBJ1-5 and V is TRBV11-2, with D hard to call. The CDR3 is made up of 13 amino acids. CDR1 is SGHAT, CDR2 FQNNGV, per germline. V shed 5 bases and J shed 6 bases, with 11 bases lying between them. The CDR3 sequence: CASSPARSQPQHF. In DNA form, the CDR3 reads TGTGCCAGCAGCCCCGCGAGGAGTCAGCCCCAGCATTTT.

Of note for this clone: The sample contains more than one DNA sequence encoding this CDR3. The chain couples TRBV6-5 to TRBJ2-1; TRBD2 matches at 7 bases. Germline values: CDR1 MNHEY, CDR2 SVGAGI. The CDR3 sequence is 15 residues long. The trim removed 0 bases at V and 3 bases at J, leaving 2 bases unmatched. This CDR3 reads CASSYSGGSYNEQFF. CDR3 coding DNA: TGTGCCAGCAGTTACTCGGGCGGGAGCTACAATGAGCAGTTCTTC.

This chain uses TRBV28 with TRBJ2-7; TRBD1 aligns across 7 bases. CDR1 MDHEN and CDR2 SYDVKM come from the germline V gene. The CDR3 is made up of 12 amino acids. The V and J ends lost 10 bases and 0 bases, in that order; junction bases with no gene match: 3. The CDR3 region is CATDRASYEQYF. DNA for the CDR3: TGTGCCACCGACAGGGCCTCCTACGAGCAGTACTTC.

CDR3 sequence (DNA): TGTGCCAGTAGGGAGACCGGGACAGTTGAAGCTTTCTTT. It translates to CASRETGTVEAFF. The rearrangement uses TRBV19 and TRBJ1-1; 7 bases are shared with TRBD1. Germline V gene data show CDR1 as LNHDA and CDR2 as SQIVND (reference sequence). The CDR3 consists of 13 residues. After removal of 6 bases from V and 7 bases from J, the junction contained 8 bases not matched to a gene.

The chain employs TRBV6-5 and TRBJ1-1; tentative D call: TRBD1 (6 bases). CDR1 and CDR2 (germline): MNHEY, SVGAGI. Trimming removed 6 bases at V and 5 bases at J, with 13 bases between. This CDR3 is 13 amino acids long. In nucleotides, the CDR3 is TGTGCCAGCAGCTACGGACAGTGGACTGAAGCTTTCTTT. This gives the protein CASSYGQWTEAFF.

V and J are TRBV30 and TRBJ2-7; D remains unclear. Germline values: CDR1 GTSNPN, CDR2 SVGIG (reference sequence). The V gene lost 3 bases and the J gene lost 5 bases, with 23 bases spanning the gap. The length of the CDR3 is 16 residues. CDR3 DNA sequence: TGTGCCTGGAGACCTAACCCAGGTCTTAGTCTCGACGAGCAGTACTTC. Protein sequence: CAWRPNPGLSLDEQYF.

The J gene is TRBJ2-2, the V gene TRBV7-3; possibly TRBD1 for D (6 bases). The CDR3 spans 14 residues. CDR1 SGHTA and CDR2 FQGTGA come from the germline V gene. V gave up 0 bases and J gave up 5 bases, with 7 bases separating them. The CDR3: CASSLTGGTGELFF. The DNA of the CDR3 is TGTGCCAGCAGCTTAACAGGGGGAACCGGGGAGCTGTTTTTT.

This chain uses TRBV6-1 with TRBJ2-7; TRBD1 aligns across 7 bases. CDR3 length: 15 amino acids. V trimming: 2 bases; J trimming: 2 bases; junction bases outside the gene matches: 6. The germline V gene has CDR1 MNHNS and CDR2 SASEGT. The CDR3 DNA reads TGTGCCAGCAGTGAATACGGACAGGCTACCTACGAGCAGTACTTC. It yields the protein CASSEYGQATYEQYF.

The chain combines TRBV15 with TRBJ2-6; TRBD1 matches 7 bases. V lost 0 bases to trimming and J lost 0 bases; unmatched junction nucleotides: 5. Per the germline V gene, CDR1 is LNHNV and CDR2 is YYDKDF (reference sequence). The CDR3 has 18 residues. The CDR3: CATSRDWGQISGANVLTF. CDR3 bases: TGTGCCACCAGCAGAGATTGGGGACAGATCTCTGGGGCCAACGTCCTGACTTTC.

The V and J genes are TRBV6-1 and TRBJ2-7; D is perhaps TRBD2 (5 bases). The V end lost 7 bases, the J end lost 0 bases, and 16 bases lay between the germline ends. The length of the CDR3 is 15 residues. Looked up from germline, CDR1 is MNHNS and CDR2 is SASEGT. Here the CDR3 DNA reads TGTGCCAGCACACGCGGGCAGGCGAGCTCCTACGAGCAGTACTTC. It yields the protein CASTRGQASSYEQYF.

The V gene is TRBV19, the J gene TRBJ2-5; 10 nucleotides match TRBD2. The V and J ends lost 6 bases and 8 bases, in that order; junction bases with no gene match: 9. Germline lookup yields CDR1 LNHDA and CDR2 SQIVND (reference sequence). The length of the CDR3 is 14 residues. CDR3 residues: CASRGLAGGETQYF. The CDR3 DNA sequence: TGTGCCAGTAGGGGGTTAGCGGGAGGAGAAACCCAGTACTTC.

This chain joins TRBV6-1 and TRBJ2-7; 11 bases are shared with TRBD1. There are 15 residues in the CDR3. From germline, CDR1 is MNHNS and CDR2 SASEGT. V shed 5 bases and J 3 bases; nucleotides not matched to a gene: 6. The CDR3 sequence: CASSPRTGGFYEQYF. The CDR3 DNA sequence: TGTGCCAGCAGTCCTAGGACAGGGGGCTTCTACGAGCAGTACTTC.

The chain combines TRBV4-3 with TRBJ2-2; maybe TRBD2 (5 bases). Per the germline V gene, CDR1 is LGHNA and CDR2 is YSLEER. Trimming shortened V by 0 bases and J by 1 base, and 15 bases separated the two germline ends. The CDR3 loop spans 18 amino acids. The CDR3 DNA reads as TGCGCCAGCAGCCAAGATGGGCTTACGGGATGGAACACCGGGGAGCTGTTTTTT. Its protein product is CASSQDGLTGWNTGELFF.